This TCR beta chain was observed in a study of blood T cell repertoires in COVID-19. The table came from immunoSEQ multiplex PCR; TCRdb's copy has only in-frame clones and leaves some out. The table includes roughly 100,000 clones, 65% to 90% detected once. Sequences were obtained from peripheral blood. The source of this sequence is a woman over 75 with active or convalescent COVID-19.

The CDR3 loop is CASSRGQSSGNTIYF. CDR3 DNA: TGTGCCAGCAGCCGGGGACAGAGCTCTGGAAACACCATATATTTT. The rearrangement joins TRBV9 to TRBJ1-3; TRBD1 matches 7 bases. In germline, CDR1 is SGDLS, CDR2 YYNGEE. The CDR3 runs to 15 residues. V gave up 4 bases and J gave up 0 bases; unmatched junction bases: 4.